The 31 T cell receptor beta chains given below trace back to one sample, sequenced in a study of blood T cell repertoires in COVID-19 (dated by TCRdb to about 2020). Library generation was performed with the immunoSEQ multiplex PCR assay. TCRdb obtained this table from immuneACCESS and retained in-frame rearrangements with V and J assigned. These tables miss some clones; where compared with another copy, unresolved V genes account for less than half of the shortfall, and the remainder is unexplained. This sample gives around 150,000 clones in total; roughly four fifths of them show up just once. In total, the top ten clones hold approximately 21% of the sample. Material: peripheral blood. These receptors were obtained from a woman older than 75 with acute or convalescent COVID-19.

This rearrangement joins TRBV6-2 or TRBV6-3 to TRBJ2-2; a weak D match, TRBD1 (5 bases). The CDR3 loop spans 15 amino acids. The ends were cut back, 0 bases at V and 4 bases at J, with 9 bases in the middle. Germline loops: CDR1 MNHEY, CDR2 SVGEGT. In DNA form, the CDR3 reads TGTGCCAGCAGTTACTCCCGTACAGGCACCGGGGAGCTGTTTTTT. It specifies CASSYSRTGTGELFF.

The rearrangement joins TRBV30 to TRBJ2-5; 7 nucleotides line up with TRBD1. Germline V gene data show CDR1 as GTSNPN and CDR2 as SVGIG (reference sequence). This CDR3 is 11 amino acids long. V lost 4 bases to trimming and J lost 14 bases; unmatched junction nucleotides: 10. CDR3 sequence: CAWNLRDRAYF. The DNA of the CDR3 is TGTGCCTGGAACCTCCGGGACAGAGCCTACTTC.

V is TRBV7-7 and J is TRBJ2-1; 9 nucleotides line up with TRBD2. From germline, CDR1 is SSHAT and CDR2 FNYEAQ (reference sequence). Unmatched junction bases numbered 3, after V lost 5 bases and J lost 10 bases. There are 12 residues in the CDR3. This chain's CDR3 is CASSPGTSEQFF. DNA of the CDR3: TGTGCCAGCAGCCCCGGGACTAGCGAGCAGTTCTTC. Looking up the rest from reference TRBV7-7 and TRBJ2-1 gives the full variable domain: GAGVSQSPRYKVTKRGQDVTLRCDPISSHATLYWYQQALGQGPEFLTYFNYEAQPDKSGLPSDRFSAERPEGSISTLTIQRTEQRDSAMYRCASSPGTSEQFFGPGTRLTVL.

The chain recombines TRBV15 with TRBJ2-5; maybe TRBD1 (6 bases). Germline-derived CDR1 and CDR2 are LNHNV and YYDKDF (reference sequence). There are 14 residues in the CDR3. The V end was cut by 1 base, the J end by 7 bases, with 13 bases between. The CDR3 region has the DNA TGTGCCACCAGCAGAGTTGGGATAGGGGGGACCCAGTACTTC. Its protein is CATSRVGIGGTQYF. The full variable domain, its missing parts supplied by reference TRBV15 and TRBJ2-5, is DAMVIQNPRYQVTQFGKPVTLSCSQTLNHNVMYWYQQKSSQAPKLLFHYYDKDFNNEADTPDNFQSRRPNTSFCFLDIRSPGLGDTAMYLCATSRVGIGGTQYFGPGTRLLVL.

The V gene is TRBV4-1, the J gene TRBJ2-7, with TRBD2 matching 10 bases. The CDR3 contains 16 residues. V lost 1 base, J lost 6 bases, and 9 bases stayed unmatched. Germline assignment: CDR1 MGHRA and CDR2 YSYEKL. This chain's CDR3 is CASSQVRLAGVAEQYF. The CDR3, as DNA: TGCGCCAGCAGCCAAGTTAGGCTAGCGGGAGTGGCCGAGCAGTACTTC.

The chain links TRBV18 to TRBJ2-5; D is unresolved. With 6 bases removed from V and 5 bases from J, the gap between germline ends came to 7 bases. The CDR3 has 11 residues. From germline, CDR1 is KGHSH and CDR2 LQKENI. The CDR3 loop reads CASSPGETQYF. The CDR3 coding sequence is TGTGCCAGCTCCCCCGGGGAGACCCAGTACTTC. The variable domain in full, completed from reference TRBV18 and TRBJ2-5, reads NAGVMQNPRHLVRRRGQEARLRCSPMKGHSHVYWYRQLPEEGLKFMVYLQKENIIDESGMPKERFSAEFPKEGPSILRIQQVVRGDSAAYFCASSPGETQYFGPGTRLLVL.

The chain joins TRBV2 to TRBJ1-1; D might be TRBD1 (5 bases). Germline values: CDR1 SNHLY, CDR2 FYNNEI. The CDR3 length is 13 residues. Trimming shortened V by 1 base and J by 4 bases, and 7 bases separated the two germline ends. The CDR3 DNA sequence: TGTGCCAGCAGTGAAGGGGGCCGCACTGAAGCTTTCTTT. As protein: CASSEGGRTEAFF.

CDR3 in DNA: TGCGCCAGCAGCCCCAGGGGGCAAGATGGCTACACCTTC. Its protein is CASSPRGQDGYTF. The V gene is TRBV4-3, the J gene TRBJ1-2; 8 bases match TRBD1. The V and J ends lost 4 bases and 6 bases, in that order; junction bases with no gene match: 4. CDR1 is LGHNA and CDR2 is YSLEER in the germline V gene. CDR3 length: 13 amino acids.

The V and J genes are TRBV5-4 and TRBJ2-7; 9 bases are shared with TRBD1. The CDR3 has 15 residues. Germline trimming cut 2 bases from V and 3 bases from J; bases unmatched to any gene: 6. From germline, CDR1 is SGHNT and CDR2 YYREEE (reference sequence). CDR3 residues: CASSLTGGGRYEQYF. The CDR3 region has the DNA TGTGCCAGCAGCTTAACAGGGGGCGGTCGCTACGAGCAGTACTTC.

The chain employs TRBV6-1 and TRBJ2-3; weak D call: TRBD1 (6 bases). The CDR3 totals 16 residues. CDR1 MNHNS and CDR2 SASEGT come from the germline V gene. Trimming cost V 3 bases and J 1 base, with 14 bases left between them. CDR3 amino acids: CASSEIRSGGTDTQYF. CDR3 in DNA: TGTGCCAGCAGTGAGATCCGGTCAGGGGGCACAGATACGCAGTATTTT.

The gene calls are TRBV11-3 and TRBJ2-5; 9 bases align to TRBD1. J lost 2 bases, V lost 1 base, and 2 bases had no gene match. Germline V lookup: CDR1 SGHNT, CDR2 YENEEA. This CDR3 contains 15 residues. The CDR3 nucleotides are TGTGCCAGCAGCTTAGGGACAGGGGCTCAAGAGACCCAGTACTTC. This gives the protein CASSLGTGAQETQYF. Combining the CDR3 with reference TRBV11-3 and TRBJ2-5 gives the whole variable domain EAGVVQSPRYKIIEKKQPVAFWCNPISGHNTLYWYLQNLGQGPELLIRYENEEAVDDSQLPKDRFSAERLKGVDSTLKIQPAELGDSAVYLCASSLGTGAQETQYFGPGTRLLVL.

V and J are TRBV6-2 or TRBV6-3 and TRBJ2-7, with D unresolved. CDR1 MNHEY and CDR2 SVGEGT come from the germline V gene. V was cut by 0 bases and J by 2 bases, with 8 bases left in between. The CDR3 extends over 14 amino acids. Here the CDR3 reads CASSYSVAPYEQYF. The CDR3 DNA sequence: TGTGCCAGCAGTTACTCGGTGGCCCCCTACGAGCAGTACTTC.

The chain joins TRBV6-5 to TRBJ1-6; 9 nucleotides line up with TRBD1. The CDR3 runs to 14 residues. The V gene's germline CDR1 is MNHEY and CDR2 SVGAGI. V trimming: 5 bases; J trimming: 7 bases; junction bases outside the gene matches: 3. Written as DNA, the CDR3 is TGTGCCAGCAGTACAACAGGGGGCAATTCACCCCTCCACTTT. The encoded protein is CASSTTGGNSPLHF.

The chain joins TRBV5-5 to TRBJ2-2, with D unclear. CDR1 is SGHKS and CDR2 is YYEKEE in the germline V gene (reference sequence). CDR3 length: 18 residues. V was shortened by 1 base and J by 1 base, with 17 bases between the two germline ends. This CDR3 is CASSLNWAVAQNTGELFF. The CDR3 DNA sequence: TGTGCCAGCAGCTTGAATTGGGCAGTCGCTCAGAACACCGGGGAGCTGTTTTTT.

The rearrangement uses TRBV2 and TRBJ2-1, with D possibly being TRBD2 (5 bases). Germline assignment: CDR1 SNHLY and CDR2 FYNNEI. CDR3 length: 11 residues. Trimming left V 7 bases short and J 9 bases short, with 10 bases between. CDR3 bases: TGTGCCAGCAAGAAGGGAGCTGAGCAGTTCTTC. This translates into CASKKGAEQFF.

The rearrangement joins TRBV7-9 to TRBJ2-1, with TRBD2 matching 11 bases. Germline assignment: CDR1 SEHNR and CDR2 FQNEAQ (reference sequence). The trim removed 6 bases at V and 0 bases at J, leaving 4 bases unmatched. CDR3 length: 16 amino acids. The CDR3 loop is CASSNSGRGSYNEQFF. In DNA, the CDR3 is TGTGCCAGCAGTAATAGCGGGAGGGGCTCCTACAATGAGCAGTTCTTC.

The CDR3 spells CASSPNGGRETQYF. The CDR3 region has the DNA TGCGCCAGCAGCCCAAACGGGGGTCGGGAGACCCAGTACTTC. The chain links TRBV4-3 to TRBJ2-5; D is possibly TRBD2 (6 bases). Germline values: CDR1 LGHNA, CDR2 YSLEER. With 4 bases removed from V and 5 bases from J, the gap between germline ends came to 14 bases. The CDR3 contains 14 residues.

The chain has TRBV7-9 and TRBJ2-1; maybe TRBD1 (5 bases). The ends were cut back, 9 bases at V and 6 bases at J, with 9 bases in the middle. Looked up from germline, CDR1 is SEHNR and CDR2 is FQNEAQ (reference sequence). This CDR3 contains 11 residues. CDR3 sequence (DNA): TGTGCCAGTCGCAGGGCCAATGAGCAGTTCTTC. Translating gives CASRRANEQFF.

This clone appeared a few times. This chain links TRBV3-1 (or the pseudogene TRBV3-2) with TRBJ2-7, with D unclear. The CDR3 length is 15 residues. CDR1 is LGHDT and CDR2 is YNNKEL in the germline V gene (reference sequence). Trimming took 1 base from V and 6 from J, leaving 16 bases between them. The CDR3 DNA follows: TGTGCCAGCAGCCAAGGGTGGGCTTACCCCGCCGAGCAGTACTTC. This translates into CASSQGWAYPAEQYF.

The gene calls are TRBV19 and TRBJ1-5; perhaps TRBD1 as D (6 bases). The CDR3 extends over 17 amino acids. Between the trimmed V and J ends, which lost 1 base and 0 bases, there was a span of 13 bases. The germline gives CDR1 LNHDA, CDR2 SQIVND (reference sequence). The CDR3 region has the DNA TGTGCCAGTAGTATAGGAAAGACAGGTTATAGCAATCAGCCCCAGCATTTT. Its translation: CASSIGKTGYSNQPQHF.

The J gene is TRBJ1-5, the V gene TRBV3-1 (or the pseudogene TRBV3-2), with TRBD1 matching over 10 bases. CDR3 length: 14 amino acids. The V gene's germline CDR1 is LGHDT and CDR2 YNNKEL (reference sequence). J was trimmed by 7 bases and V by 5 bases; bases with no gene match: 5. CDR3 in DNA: TGTGCCAGCAGCGACAGGGGGCGTGGACAGCCCCAGCATTTT. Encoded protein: CASSDRGRGQPQHF.

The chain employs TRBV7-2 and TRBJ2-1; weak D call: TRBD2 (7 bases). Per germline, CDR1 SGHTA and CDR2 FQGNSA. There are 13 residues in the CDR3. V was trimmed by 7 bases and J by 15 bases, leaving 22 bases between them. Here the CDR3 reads CASTKDGGGRLFF. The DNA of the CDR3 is TGTGCCAGCACTAAAGACGGGGGCGGGAGACTGTTCTTC.

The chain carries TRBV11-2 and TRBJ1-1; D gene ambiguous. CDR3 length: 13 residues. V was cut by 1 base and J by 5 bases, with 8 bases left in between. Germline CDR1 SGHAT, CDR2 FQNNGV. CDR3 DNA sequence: TGTGCCAGCAGCTTAGCGACAACTACTGAAGCTTTCTTT. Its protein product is CASSLATTTEAFF.

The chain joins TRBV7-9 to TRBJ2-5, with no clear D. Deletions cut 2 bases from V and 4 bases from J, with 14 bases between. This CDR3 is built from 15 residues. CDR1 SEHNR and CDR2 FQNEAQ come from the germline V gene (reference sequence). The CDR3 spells CASSLIPSGAETQYF. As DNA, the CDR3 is TGTGCCAGCAGCTTAATCCCCTCAGGCGCAGAGACCCAGTACTTC.

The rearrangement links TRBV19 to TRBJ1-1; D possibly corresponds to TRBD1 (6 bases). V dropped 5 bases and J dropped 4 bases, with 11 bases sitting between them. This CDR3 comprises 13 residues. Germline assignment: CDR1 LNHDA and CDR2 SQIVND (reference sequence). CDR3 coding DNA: TGTGCCAGTAGTTTCGGCAGGGGCACTGAAGCTTTCTTT. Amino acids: CASSFGRGTEAFF.

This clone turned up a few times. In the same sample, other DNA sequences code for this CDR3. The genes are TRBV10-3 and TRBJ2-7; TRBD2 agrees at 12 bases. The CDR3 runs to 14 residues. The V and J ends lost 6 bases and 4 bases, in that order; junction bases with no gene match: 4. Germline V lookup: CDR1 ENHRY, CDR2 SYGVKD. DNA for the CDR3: TGTGCCATCAGGGAGACTAGCGGGAGTTACGAGCAGTACTTC. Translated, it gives CAIRETSGSYEQYF.

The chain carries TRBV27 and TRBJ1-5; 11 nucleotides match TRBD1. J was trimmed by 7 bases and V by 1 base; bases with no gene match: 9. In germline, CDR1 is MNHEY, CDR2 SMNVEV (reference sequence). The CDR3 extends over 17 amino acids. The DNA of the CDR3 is TGTGCCAGCAGTTTATTGGGACAGGGGGGCCGAGGGCAGCCCCAGCATTTT. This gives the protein CASSLLGQGGRGQPQHF.

The CDR3 bases are TGTGCCAGCTCACCACCCGGACTAGCTCCTCAAGACGGCGAGCAGTTCTTC. Translating it yields CASSPPGLAPQDGEQFF. This chain links TRBV18 with TRBJ2-1; TRBD2 matches at 8 bases. Germline CDR1 reads KGHSH; CDR2 reads LQKENI. There are 17 residues in the CDR3. J was trimmed by 10 bases and V by 0 bases; bases with no gene match: 14.

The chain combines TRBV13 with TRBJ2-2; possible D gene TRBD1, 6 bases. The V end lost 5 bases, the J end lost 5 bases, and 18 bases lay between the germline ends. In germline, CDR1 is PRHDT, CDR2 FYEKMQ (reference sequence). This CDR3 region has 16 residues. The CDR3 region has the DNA TGTGCCAGCAGCACGCCCGACAGGCTATTGACCGGGGAGCTGTTTTTT. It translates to CASSTPDRLLTGELFF. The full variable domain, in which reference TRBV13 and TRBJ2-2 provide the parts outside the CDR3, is AAGVIQSPRHLIKEKRETATLKCYPIPRHDTVYWYQQGPGQDPQFLISFYEKMQSDKGSIPDRFSAQQFSDYHSELNMSSLELGDSALYFCASSTPDRLLTGELFFGEGSRLTVL.

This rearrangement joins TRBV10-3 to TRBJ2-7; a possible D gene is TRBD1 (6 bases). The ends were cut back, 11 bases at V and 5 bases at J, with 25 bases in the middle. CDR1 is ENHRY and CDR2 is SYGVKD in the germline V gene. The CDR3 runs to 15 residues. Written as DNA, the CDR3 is TGTGCCGCTGCTAAACAGGGCATCGCGGCTAACGAGCAGTACTTC. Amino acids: CAAAKQGIAANEQYF.

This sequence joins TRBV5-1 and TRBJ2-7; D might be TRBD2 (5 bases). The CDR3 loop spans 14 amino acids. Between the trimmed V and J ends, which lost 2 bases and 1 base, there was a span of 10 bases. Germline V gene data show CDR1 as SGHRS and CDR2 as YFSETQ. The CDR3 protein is CASSLPGSSYEQYF. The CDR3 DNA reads TGCGCCAGCAGCTTACCGGGATCTTCCTACGAGCAGTACTTC.